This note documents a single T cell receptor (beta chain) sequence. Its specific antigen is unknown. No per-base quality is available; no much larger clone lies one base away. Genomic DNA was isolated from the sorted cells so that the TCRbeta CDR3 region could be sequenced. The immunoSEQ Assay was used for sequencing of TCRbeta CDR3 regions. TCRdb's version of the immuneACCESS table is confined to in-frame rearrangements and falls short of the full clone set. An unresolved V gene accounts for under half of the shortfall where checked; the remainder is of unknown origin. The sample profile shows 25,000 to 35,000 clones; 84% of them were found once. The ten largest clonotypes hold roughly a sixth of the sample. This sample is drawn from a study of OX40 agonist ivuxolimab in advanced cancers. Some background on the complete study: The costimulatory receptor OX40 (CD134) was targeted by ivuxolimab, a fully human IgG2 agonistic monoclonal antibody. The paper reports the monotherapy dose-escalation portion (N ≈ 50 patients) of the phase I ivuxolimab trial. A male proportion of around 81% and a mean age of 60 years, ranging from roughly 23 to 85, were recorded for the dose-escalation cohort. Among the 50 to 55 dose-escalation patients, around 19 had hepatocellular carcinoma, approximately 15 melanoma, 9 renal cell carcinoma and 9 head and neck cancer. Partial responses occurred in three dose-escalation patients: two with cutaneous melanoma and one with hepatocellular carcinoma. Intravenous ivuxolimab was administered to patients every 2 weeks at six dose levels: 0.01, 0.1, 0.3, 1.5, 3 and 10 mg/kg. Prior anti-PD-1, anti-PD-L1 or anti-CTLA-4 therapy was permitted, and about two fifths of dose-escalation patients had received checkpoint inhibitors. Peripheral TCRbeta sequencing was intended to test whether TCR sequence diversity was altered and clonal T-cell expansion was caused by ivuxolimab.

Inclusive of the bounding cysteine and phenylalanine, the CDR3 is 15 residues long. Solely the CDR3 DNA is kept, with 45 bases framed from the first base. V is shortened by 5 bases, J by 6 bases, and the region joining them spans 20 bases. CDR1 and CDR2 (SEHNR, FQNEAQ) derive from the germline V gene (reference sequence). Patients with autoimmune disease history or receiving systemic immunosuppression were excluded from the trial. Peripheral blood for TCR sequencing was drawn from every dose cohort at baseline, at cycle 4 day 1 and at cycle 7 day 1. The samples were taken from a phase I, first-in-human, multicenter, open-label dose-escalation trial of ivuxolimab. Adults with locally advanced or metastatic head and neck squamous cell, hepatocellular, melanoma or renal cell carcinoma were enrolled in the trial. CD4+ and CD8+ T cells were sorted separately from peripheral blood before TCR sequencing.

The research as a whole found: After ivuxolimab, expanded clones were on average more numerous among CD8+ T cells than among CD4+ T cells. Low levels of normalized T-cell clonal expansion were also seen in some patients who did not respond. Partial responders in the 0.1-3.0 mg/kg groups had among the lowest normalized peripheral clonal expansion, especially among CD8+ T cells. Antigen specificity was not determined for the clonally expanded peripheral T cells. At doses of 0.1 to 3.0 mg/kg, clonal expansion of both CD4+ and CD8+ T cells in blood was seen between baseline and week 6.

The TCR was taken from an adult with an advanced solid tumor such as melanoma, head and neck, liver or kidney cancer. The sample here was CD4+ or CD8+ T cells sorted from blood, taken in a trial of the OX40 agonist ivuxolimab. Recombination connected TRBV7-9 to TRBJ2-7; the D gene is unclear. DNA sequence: TGTGCCAGCAGCGCTACGCTGGGCCCTCTTCCCGAGCAGTACTTC. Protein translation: CASSATLGPLPEQYF.